What follows is one TCR beta chain and its context. Its antigen is undetermined. The junction and the germline gene differ at one end; a read error may be behind it. This CDR3 comprises 15 residues. CDR1 and CDR2 (germline): SGHRS, YFSETQ. The data stem from a study of OX40 agonist ivuxolimab in advanced cancers. Study-level information: Aged roughly 20 to 79 with a mean of roughly 63 years, they were around 79% male. Patients achieving partial responses numbered three: one hepatocellular carcinoma case and two cutaneous melanoma cases. Study observations and caveats: Patients with a partial response at 0.1-3.0 mg/kg had among the lowest clonal expansion.

Profiling relied on immunoSEQ multiplex PCR, and the TCRdb table lists in-frame clones only, not all of them. The table records 45,000 to 50,000 clones, 80% to 90% of them present only once. The material sequenced was CD4+ or CD8+ T cells sorted from blood, taken in a trial of the OX40 agonist ivuxolimab. This sequence joins TRBV5-1 and TRBJ2-1, with 12 bases that match TRBD1. This receptor was taken from an adult with an advanced solid tumor such as melanoma, head and neck, liver or kidney cancer. CDR3 DNA: TGCGCCAACAGCTCTTGGGACAGGGGGCTCAATGAGCAGTTCTTC. Its translation is CANSSWDRGLNEQFF.